One and the same sample provided the 21 T cell receptor beta chains below, sequenced in a study of CD8 T cells in Susac syndrome. The RNA, roughly 0.45 to 1 ug, was put through reverse transcription using random hexamers. TCRdb ran MiXCR on the immunoSEQ multiplex PCR reads and lists one entry per CDR3 protein. The sample consists of 150,000 to 200,000 distinct CDR3 sequences, about 93% of them appearing once. Sequences were obtained from CD4+ T cells from PBMCs. These receptors were obtained from a human donor in good health.

The genes are TRBV3-1 and TRBJ2-3, with D tentatively TRBD2 (6 bases). The CDR3 extends over 16 amino acids. V dropped 4 bases and J dropped 2 bases, with 16 bases sitting between them. Germline-derived CDR1 and CDR2 are LGHDT and YNNKEL (reference sequence). The CDR3 DNA sequence: TGTGCCAGCAGCCGGGGCGGGGCGTGGACCACAGATACGCAGTATTTT. This translates into CASSRGGAWTTDTQYF.

The chain couples TRBV4-2 to TRBJ2-7; 9 bases fit TRBD1. This CDR3 is built from 15 residues. J lost 7 bases, V lost 1 base, and 8 bases had no gene match. Germline V gene lookup returns CDR1 LGHNA and CDR2 YNFKEQ. The CDR3 DNA reads TGTGCCAGCAGCCAAGTCGGTGGACAGGGGAGTGAGCAGTACTTC. Translating gives CASSQVGGQGSEQYF.

This clonotype appeared a few times. The rearrangement joins TRBV6-5 to TRBJ1-2; D is unresolved. Per germline, CDR1 MNHEY and CDR2 SVGAGI. V was clipped by 4 bases and J by 4 bases, with 16 bases between them. The CDR3 has 15 residues. CDR3 region: CASSSRSDWSYGYTF. Here the CDR3 DNA reads TGTGCCAGCAGTTCCCGTTCTGACTGGTCCTATGGCTACACCTTC.

The V call is TRBV2, the J call TRBJ1-1; TRBD1 matches at 7 bases. The CDR3 consists of 13 residues. Germline V lookup: CDR1 SNHLY, CDR2 FYNNEI. The ends lost 5 bases at V and 10 bases at J; junction bases unmatched: 10. Written as DNA, the CDR3 is TGTGCCAGCAGTCCACAGGGGACCCTTGGAGCTTTCTTT. Its translation: CASSPQGTLGAFF.

This chain uses TRBV20-1 with TRBJ1-1; tentatively, D is TRBD1 (5 bases). Germline lookup yields CDR1 DFQATT and CDR2 SNEGSKA (reference sequence). The CDR3 length is 10 residues. The germline V and J ends were trimmed by 6 bases and 8 bases, with 10 bases remaining between them. The CDR3 DNA follows: TGCAGTGCCGCCAGGGACGAAGCTTTCTTT. This codes for CSAARDEAFF.

V gene TRBV11-2 combines with J gene TRBJ1-3; no clear D gene. Germline V gene lookup returns CDR1 SGHAT and CDR2 FQNNGV. The CDR3 spans 16 residues. Trimming cost V 6 bases and J 0 bases, with 15 bases left between them. The CDR3 protein is CASRLDLVVSGNTIYF. The CDR3 DNA reads TGTGCCAGCAGGTTGGACCTGGTGGTCTCTGGAAACACCATATATTTT.

The chain joins TRBV12-3 or TRBV12-4 to TRBJ1-3; D gene unclear. V was trimmed by 3 bases and J by 0 bases, leaving 6 bases between them. CDR3 length: 14 amino acids. DNA of the CDR3: TGTGCCAGCAGTTTCAGAGGCTCTGGAAACACCATATATTTT. Protein sequence: CASSFRGSGNTIYF.

The rearrangement joins TRBV2 to TRBJ1-2; possible D gene TRBD1, 6 bases. The CDR3 is 14 amino acids. Trimming left V 5 bases short and J 4 bases short, with 14 bases between. In germline, CDR1 is SNHLY, CDR2 FYNNEI. The CDR3 reads CASSSLQGPYGYTF. The DNA for the CDR3 is TGTGCCAGCAGTTCATTACAGGGACCCTATGGCTACACCTTC.

The genes are TRBV20-1 and TRBJ1-5, with D uncertain. The CDR3 sequence is 14 residues long. Trimming took off 8 bases at V and 5 bases at J, with 19 bases between the two ends. Germline V gene data show CDR1 as DFQATT and CDR2 as SNEGSKA (reference sequence). CDR3 region: CSTKAEGPYQPQHF. CDR3 sequence (DNA): TGCAGTACTAAGGCAGAAGGCCCCTATCAGCCCCAGCATTTT.

This clonotype showed up just once. The chain uses TRBV20-1 and TRBJ1-2; D uncertain. The CDR3 is made up of 14 amino acids. CDR1 and CDR2 from the germline V gene are DFQATT and SNEGSKA (reference sequence). V was cut by 0 bases and J by 8 bases, with 16 bases left in between. CDR3 coding DNA: TGCAGTGCTAGAGATACCGGCGCCTCAAAGGGCTACACCTTC. Translation: CSARDTGASKGYTF.

This chain uses TRBV25-1 with TRBJ1-2; D gene unclear. CDR1 is MGHDK, CDR2 SYGVNS, per germline. The CDR3 loop spans 15 amino acids. Trimming took 3 bases from V and 8 from J, leaving 19 bases between them. CDR3 loop: CASSDSTWAGYGYTF. The CDR3 nucleotides read TGTGCCAGCAGTGACTCTACGTGGGCAGGATACGGCTACACCTTC.

V is TRBV19 and J is TRBJ1-5; weak D call: TRBD1 (6 bases). Trimming left V 6 bases short and J 0 bases short, with 18 bases between. CDR3 length: 17 residues. Germline V lookup: CDR1 LNHDA, CDR2 SQIVND (reference sequence). CDR3 residues: CASSPPRGGISNQPQHF. CDR3 in DNA: TGTGCCAGTAGCCCCCCGAGGGGGGGAATTAGCAATCAGCCCCAGCATTTT.

The CDR3 DNA follows: TGCAGCGTCCGACCCCTGACTAGCTCCAATGAGCAGTTCTTC. Protein: CSVRPLTSSNEQFF. V is TRBV29-1 and J is TRBJ2-1, with 7 bases that match TRBD2. J lost 6 bases, V lost 6 bases, and 11 bases had no gene match. Germline V gene sequence: CDR1 SQVTM, CDR2 ANQGSEA. The CDR3 has 14 amino acids.

CDR3: CASSATLVNTEAFF. In DNA, the CDR3 is TGTGCCAGCAGTGCTACCCTAGTGAACACTGAAGCTTTCTTT. V is TRBV2 and J is TRBJ1-1; D not certain. The length of the CDR3 is 14 residues. Germline V gene sequence: CDR1 SNHLY, CDR2 FYNNEI. The V and J ends lost 4 bases and 0 bases respectively, with 9 bases between them.

The J gene is TRBJ2-7, the V gene TRBV5-6; 9 bases agree with TRBD1. V was clipped by 1 base and J by 11 bases; unmatched bases: 7. Germline V gene lookup returns CDR1 SGHDT and CDR2 YYEEEE. This CDR3 has 13 amino acids. For the CDR3, the DNA is TGTGCCAGCAGCTTGTTCGGGACAGGGCGGGAGTACTTC. Translation: CASSLFGTGREYF.

The chain is built from TRBV24-1 and TRBJ2-3, with 9 bases aligning to TRBD1. The V gene end was trimmed by 5 bases and the J gene end by 5 bases; junction bases not matched to a gene: 7. Per the germline V gene, CDR1 is KGHDR and CDR2 is SFDVKD. The CDR3 spans 15 residues. CDR3 in DNA: TGTGCCACCAGTGTGGGGACAGGGTCGATAGATACGCAGTATTTT. The encoded protein is CATSVGTGSIDTQYF.

In this sample, this clonotype turned up a few times. The J gene is TRBJ2-5, the V gene TRBV19, with 7 bases fitting TRBD1. The V gene's germline CDR1 is LNHDA and CDR2 SQIVND (reference sequence). The junction had 5 bases not matched to a gene; V was cut back by 9 bases and J by 1 base. CDR3 size: 13 residues. DNA of the CDR3: TGTGCCAGCCGGGACAGCTCCCAAGAGACCCAGTACTTC. Translation: CASRDSSQETQYF.

V gene TRBV6-1 combines with J gene TRBJ2-2; D perhaps matches TRBD1 (5 bases). V dropped 2 bases and J dropped 0 bases, with 10 bases sitting between them. CDR3 size: 16 residues. The germline gives CDR1 MNHNS, CDR2 SASEGT. The CDR3 DNA follows: TGTGCCAGCAGTGAACCCGGACACCCGAACACCGGGGAGCTGTTTTTT. This codes for CASSEPGHPNTGELFF.

The chain carries TRBV12-3 or TRBV12-4 and TRBJ1-2, with 9 bases lining up with TRBD1. The ends lost 7 bases at V and 2 bases at J; junction bases unmatched: 14. This CDR3 has 17 amino acids. The CDR3 reads CASNSPGQGLTNYGYTF. The CDR3 nucleotides read TGTGCCAGCAATTCTCCGGGACAGGGACTAACCAACTATGGCTACACCTTC.

The genes are TRBV10-1 and TRBJ1-2; D ambiguous. CDR1 and CDR2 (germline): WNHNN, SYGVQD (reference sequence). With 0 bases removed from V and 1 base from J, the gap between germline ends came to 3 bases. The CDR3 extends over 13 amino acids. The CDR3 DNA reads TGCGCCAGCAGTGAGTCAAATAACTATGGCTACACCTTC. It yields the protein CASSESNNYGYTF.

V is TRBV19 and J is TRBJ1-2; D possibly corresponds to TRBD1 (5 bases). This CDR3 spans 12 amino acids. Trimming left V 9 bases short and J 4 bases short, with 12 bases between. Germline V gene lookup returns CDR1 LNHDA and CDR2 SQIVND (reference sequence). CDR3 bases: TGTGCCAGCGCAGGGAGTACCTATGGCTACACCTTC. This sequence encodes CASAGSTYGYTF.